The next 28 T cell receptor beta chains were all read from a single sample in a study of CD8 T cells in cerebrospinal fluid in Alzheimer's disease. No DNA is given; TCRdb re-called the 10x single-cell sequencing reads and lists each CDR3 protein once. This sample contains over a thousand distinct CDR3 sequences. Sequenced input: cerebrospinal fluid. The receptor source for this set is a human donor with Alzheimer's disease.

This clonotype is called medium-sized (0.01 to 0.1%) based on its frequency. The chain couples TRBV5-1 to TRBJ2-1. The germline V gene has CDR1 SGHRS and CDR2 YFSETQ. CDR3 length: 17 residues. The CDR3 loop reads CASGPYTTLGSYNEQFF.

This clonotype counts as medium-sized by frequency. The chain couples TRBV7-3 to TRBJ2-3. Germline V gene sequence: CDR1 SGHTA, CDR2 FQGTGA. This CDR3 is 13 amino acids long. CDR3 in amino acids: CASSLMATDTQYF. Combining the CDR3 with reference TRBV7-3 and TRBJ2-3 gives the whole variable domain GAGVSQTPSNKVTEKGKYVELRCDPISGHTALYWYRQSLGQGPEFLIYFQGTGAADDSGLPNDRFFAVRPEGSVSTLKIQRTERGDSAVYLCASSLMATDTQYFGPGTRLTVL.

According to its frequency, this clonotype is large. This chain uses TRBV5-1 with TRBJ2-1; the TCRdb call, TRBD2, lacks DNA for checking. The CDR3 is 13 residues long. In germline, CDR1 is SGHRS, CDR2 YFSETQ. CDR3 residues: CASSLGRHNEQFF.

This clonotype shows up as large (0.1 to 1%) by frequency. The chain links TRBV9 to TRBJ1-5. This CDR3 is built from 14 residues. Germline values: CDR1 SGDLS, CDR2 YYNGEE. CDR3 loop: CASSVHGSNQPQHF.

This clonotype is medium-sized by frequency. The CDR3 sequence is CASSLVAGGPIYEQYF. The rearrangement links TRBV7-8 to TRBJ2-7; TCRdb selects TRBD2, and the lack of DNA leaves this call unchecked. From germline, CDR1 is SGHVS and CDR2 FQNEAQ. CDR3 size: 16 residues.

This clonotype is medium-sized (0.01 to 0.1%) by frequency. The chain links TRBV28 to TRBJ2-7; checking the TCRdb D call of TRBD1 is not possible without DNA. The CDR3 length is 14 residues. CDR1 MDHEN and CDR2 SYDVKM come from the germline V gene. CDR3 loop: CATTPAGGVYEQYF.

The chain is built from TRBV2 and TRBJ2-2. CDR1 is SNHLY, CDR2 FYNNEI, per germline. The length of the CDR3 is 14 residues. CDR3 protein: CASSLDRNTGELFF.

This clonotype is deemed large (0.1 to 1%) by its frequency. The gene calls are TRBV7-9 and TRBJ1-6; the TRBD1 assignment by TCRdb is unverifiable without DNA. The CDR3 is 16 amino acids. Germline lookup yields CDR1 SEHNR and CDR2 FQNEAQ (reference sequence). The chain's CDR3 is CASSYTTTAVNSPLHF.

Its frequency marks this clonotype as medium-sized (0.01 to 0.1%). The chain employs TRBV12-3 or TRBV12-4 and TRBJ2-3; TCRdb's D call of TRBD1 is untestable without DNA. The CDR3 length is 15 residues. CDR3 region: CASSLVWGQTDTQYF.

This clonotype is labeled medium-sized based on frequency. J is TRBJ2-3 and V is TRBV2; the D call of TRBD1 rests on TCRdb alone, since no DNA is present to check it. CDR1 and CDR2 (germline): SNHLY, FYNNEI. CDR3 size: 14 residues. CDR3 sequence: CAITGDGRTDTQYF.

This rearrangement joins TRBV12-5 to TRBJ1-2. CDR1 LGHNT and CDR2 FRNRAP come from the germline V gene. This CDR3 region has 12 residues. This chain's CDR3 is CASGTGLGGYTF. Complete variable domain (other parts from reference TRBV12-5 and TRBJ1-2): DARVTQTPRHKVTEMGQEVTMRCQPILGHNTVFWYRQTMMQGLELLAYFRNRAPLDDSGMPKDRFSAEMPDATLATLKIQPSEPRDSAVYFCASGTGLGGYTFGSGTRLTVV.

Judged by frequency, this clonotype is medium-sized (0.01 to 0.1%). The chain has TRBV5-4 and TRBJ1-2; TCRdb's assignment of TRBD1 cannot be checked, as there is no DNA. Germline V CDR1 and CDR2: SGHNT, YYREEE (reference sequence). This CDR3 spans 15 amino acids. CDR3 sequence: CASSPPGRIDYGYTF.

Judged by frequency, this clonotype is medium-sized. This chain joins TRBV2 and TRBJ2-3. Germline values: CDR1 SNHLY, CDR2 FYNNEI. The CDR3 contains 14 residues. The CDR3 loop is CASRKRDSTDTQYF.

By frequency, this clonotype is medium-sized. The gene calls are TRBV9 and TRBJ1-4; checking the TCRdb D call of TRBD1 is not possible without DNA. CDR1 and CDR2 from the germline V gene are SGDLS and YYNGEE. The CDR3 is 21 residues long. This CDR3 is CASSVSSAQGGAGATNEKLFF.

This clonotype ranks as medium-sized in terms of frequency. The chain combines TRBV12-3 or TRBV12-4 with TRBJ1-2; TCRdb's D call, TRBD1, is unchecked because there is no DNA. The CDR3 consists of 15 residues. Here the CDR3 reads CASSFWGDPNYGYTF.

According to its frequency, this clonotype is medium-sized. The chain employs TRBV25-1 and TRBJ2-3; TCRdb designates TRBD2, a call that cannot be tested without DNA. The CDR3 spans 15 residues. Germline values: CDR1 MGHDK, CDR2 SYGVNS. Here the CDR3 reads CASSELRASGDTQYF.

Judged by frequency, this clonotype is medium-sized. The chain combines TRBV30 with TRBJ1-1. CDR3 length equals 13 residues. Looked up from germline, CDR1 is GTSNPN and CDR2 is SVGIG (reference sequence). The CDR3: CAWSTPANTEAFF.

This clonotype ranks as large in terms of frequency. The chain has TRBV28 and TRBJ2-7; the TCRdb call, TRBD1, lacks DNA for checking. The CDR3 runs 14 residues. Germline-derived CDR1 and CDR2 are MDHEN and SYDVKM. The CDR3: CASRPDRGGDEQYF.

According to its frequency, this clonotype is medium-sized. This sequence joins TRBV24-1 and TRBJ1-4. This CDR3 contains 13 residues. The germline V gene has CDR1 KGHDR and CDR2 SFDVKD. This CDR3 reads CATSGASDEKLFF.

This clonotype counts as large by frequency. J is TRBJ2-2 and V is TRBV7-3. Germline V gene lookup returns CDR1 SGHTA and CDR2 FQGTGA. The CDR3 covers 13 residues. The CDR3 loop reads CASSLFRTGELFF.

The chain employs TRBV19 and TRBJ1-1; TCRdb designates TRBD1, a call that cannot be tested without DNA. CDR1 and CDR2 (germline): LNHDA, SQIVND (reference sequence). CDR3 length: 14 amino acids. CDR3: CASSIVPGGTEAFF.

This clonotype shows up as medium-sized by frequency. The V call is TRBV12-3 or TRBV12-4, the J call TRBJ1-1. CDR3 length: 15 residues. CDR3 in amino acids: CASSFGRPTNTEAFF.

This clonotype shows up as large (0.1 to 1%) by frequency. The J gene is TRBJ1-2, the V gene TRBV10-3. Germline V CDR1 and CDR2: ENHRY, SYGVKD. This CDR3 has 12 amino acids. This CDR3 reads CAISSLHDGYTF.

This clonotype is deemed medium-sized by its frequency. Here the CDR3 reads CASSSRTSSSYNEQFF. The chain employs TRBV7-9 and TRBJ2-1. There are 16 residues in the CDR3. The germline V gene encodes CDR1 SEHNR and CDR2 FQNEAQ (reference sequence).

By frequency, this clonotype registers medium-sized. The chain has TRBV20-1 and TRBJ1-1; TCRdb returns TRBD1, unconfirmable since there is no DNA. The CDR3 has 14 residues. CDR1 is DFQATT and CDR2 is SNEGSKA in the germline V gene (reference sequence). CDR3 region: CSARTGGSGTEAFF.

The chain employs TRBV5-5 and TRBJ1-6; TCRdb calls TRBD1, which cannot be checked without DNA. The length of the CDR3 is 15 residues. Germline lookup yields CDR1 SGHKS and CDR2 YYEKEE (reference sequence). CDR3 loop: CASSNLGGLGSPLHF.

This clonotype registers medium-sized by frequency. The CDR3 spells CASSPRTNGYEQYF. The V and J genes are TRBV7-7 and TRBJ2-7; without DNA, the TCRdb call of TRBD2 cannot be checked. The CDR3 spans 14 residues. The germline CDR1 and CDR2 sequences are SSHAT and FNYEAQ (reference sequence).

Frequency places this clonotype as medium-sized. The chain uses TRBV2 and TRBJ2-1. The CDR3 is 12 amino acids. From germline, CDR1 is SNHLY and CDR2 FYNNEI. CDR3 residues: CASGELPNEQFF.